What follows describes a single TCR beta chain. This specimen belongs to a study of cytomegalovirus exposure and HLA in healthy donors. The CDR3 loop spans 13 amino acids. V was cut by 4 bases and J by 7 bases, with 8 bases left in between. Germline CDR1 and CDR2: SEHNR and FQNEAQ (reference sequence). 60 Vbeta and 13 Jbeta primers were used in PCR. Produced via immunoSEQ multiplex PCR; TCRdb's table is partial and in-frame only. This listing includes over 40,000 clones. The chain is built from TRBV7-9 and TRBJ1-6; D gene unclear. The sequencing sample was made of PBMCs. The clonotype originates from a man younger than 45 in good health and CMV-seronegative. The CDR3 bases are TGTGCCAGCAGCTCGGAGGTCAATTCACCCCTCCACTTT. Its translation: CASSSEVNSPLHF. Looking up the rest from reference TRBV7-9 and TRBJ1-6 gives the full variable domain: DTGVSQNPRHKITKRGQNVTFRCDPISEHNRLYWYRQTLGQGPEFLTYFQNEAQLEKSRLLSDRFSAERPKGSFSTLEIQRTEQGDSAMYLCASSSEVNSPLHFGNGTRLTVT.